The 13 T cell receptor beta chains below were found in one sample sequenced in a study of tumor-infiltrating lymphocytes in localized non-small cell lung cancer. Sequencing was performed with immunoSEQ multiplex PCR; in TCRdb, only in-frame clones are kept and a portion is missing. The data contain approximately 6,700 clones, 74% of them singletons. The sequenced sample consisted of lung tumor tissue. The receptors derive from a human donor with non-small cell lung cancer.

This clone was picked up one time. The rearrangement uses TRBV7-9 and TRBJ2-3; maybe TRBD2 (6 bases). CDR1 is SEHNR and CDR2 is FQNEAQ in the germline V gene (reference sequence). Trimming cost V 10 bases and J 1 base, with 21 bases left between them. The CDR3 extends over 16 amino acids. The CDR3 sequence: CAIQGRWEVGTDTQYF. DNA of the CDR3: TGTGCCATCCAGGGACGTTGGGAGGTGGGCACAGATACGCAGTATTTT.

This chain connects TRBV13 to TRBJ1-1; 12 nucleotides line up with TRBD1. Germline V CDR1 and CDR2: PRHDT, FYEKMQ (reference sequence). V lost 5 bases and J lost 4; bases outside the gene matches: 5. The CDR3 is 15 amino acids. The CDR3 DNA sequence: TGTGCCAGCAGCAACCCGGGACAGGGGGCCACTGAAGCTTTCTTT. Protein product: CASSNPGQGATEAFF.

As regards this clone: The junction shows a germline mismatch at one end, possibly a read error. This sequence joins TRBV27 and TRBJ1-1; 8 bases are shared with TRBD1. Germline loops: CDR1 MNHEY, CDR2 SMNVEV (reference sequence). The CDR3 has 14 residues. CDR3 amino acids: CASRLTGGVTEAFF. In nucleotides, the CDR3 is TGTGCCAGCCGTTTAACAGGGGGTGTCACTGAAGCTTTCTTT.

The chain is built from TRBV6-6 and TRBJ1-5, with 9 bases matching TRBD1. Germline loops: CDR1 MNHNY, CDR2 SVGAGI (reference sequence). This CDR3 contains 16 residues. With 2 bases clipped from V and 2 bases from J, the junction kept 4 bases outside the gene matches. The CDR3 here is CASSYGTGKGNQPQHF. CDR3 sequence (DNA): TGTGCCAGCAGTTACGGGACAGGGAAAGGCAATCAGCCCCAGCATTTT.

This clone was recorded once. This chain links TRBV5-1 with TRBJ2-7; the D gene could be TRBD1 or TRBD2 (7 bases each). Per germline, CDR1 SGHRS and CDR2 YFSETQ. Trimming shortened V by 4 bases and J by 4 bases, and 12 bases separated the two germline ends. CDR3 length equals 13 residues. The CDR3 DNA reads as TGCGCCAGCAGCCCAGGGGGGGGATACGAGCAGTACTTC. Protein: CASSPGGGYEQYF.

The chain recombines TRBV9 with TRBJ1-5, with D maybe TRBD1 (6 bases). Trimming shortened V by 7 bases and J by 5 bases, and 10 bases separated the two germline ends. CDR3 length: 12 amino acids. Per germline, CDR1 SGDLS and CDR2 YYNGEE. The CDR3 coding sequence is TGTGCCAGCGGAACAGGGTATCAGCCCCAGCATTTT. Translated, it gives CASGTGYQPQHF.

This clone was detected a few times. The chain has TRBV6-6 and TRBJ1-5; D is ambiguous. Trimming cost V 6 bases and J 0 bases, with 9 bases left between them. Germline assignment: CDR1 MNHNY and CDR2 SVGAGI (reference sequence). The CDR3 extends over 14 amino acids. The CDR3 bases are TGTGCCAGCAGCCACGACCATAGCAATCAGCCCCAGCATTTT. Its translation: CASSHDHSNQPQHF.

This chain uses TRBV5-4 with TRBJ1-2, with 7 bases fitting TRBD1. Per the germline V gene, CDR1 is SGHNT and CDR2 is YYREEE (reference sequence). The CDR3 extends over 15 amino acids. V shed 4 bases, J shed 3 bases, and the junction held 9 bases outside the gene matches. Here the CDR3 DNA reads TGTGCCAGCAGCATTGAGAGGGGGCAGGACTATGGCTACACCTTC. Translating it yields CASSIERGQDYGYTF.

The V gene is TRBV6-5, the J gene TRBJ2-3; D remains unclear. The CDR3 is 13 amino acids. The V end was cut by 4 bases, the J end by 11 bases, with 16 bases between. Germline CDR1 reads MNHEY; CDR2 reads SVGAGI. The CDR3, as DNA: TGTGCCAGCAGTTCGCCCAAAGTATTAGGGCAGTATTTT. It codes for CASSSPKVLGQYF.

In its sample, this clone ranks as large. J is TRBJ1-5 and V is TRBV16; 11 bases line up with TRBD1. CDR1 and CDR2 (germline): KGHSY, FQNENV. V gave up 5 bases and J gave up 7 bases; unmatched junction bases: 4. The length of the CDR3 is 14 residues. The chain's CDR3 is CASSEGQGDQPQHF. DNA of the CDR3: TGTGCCAGCAGCGAGGGACAGGGGGACCAGCCCCAGCATTTT.

V gene TRBV5-6 combines with J gene TRBJ2-3, with 7 positions matching TRBD2. Germline V lookup: CDR1 SGHDT, CDR2 YYEEEE. This CDR3 has 13 amino acids. The V gene end was trimmed by 1 base and the J gene end by 7 bases; junction bases not matched to a gene: 3. CDR3 nucleotide sequence: TGTGCCAGCAGCTTGAGCGGGGCCAATACGCAGTATTTT. As protein: CASSLSGANTQYF.

This chain links TRBV15 with TRBJ1-5; the D is unclear. The CDR3 runs to 16 residues. Trimming removed 4 bases from V and 0 bases from J, with 13 bases in between. Germline CDR1 LNHNV, CDR2 YYDKDF (reference sequence). The CDR3 is CATSKDARYSNQPQHF. The CDR3 coding sequence is TGTGCCACCAGCAAGGACGCGAGGTATAGCAATCAGCCCCAGCATTTT.

This rearrangement joins TRBV6-5 to TRBJ1-1; tentatively, D is TRBD1 (6 bases). CDR1 is MNHEY and CDR2 is SVGAGI in the germline V gene. The length of the CDR3 is 12 residues. Trimming removed 5 bases at V and 11 bases at J, with 15 bases between. CDR3 nucleotides: TGTGCCAGCAGTAGAGACAGGTCTCTTGCTTTCTTT. It yields the protein CASSRDRSLAFF.